This TCR beta chain was sequenced for a study of T cell repertoires in cytomegalovirus infection. At the level of the study: Shared public TCR beta signatures pointed to both CMV infection and a matching HLA type.

Trimming took 3 bases from V and 7 from J, leaving 16 bases between them. The CDR3 has 15 residues. Per the germline V gene, CDR1 is MNHNY and CDR2 is SVGAGI (reference sequence). TCRdb reanalysed the reads using MiXCR and keeps one entry per CDR3 protein. This repertoire shows some 920,000 distinct CDR3 sequences, about a third found once; its top ten account for around an eighth. A few counts support this clonotype. The antigen is unknown. General observations from the study: The ex vivo response was dominated by HLA-C-restricted CMV-specific TCR beta clonotypes. Summed public TCR beta family frequency identified CMV carriers bearing the relevant HLA.

The receptor was isolated from a human donor in good health (CMV status not recorded). Some clones in this sample may be carry-over from other donors' samples. Sequenced material: cultured CD8+ T cells from PBMCs, taken from culture after CMV antigen stimulation. This rearrangement joins TRBV6-6 to TRBJ2-1, with D perhaps given as TRBD1 or TRBD2 (5 bases each). In nucleotides, the CDR3 is TGTGCCAGCAGTTATTTCCAGGGAGATATGAATGAGCAGTTCTTC. Translated: CASSYFQGDMNEQFF.